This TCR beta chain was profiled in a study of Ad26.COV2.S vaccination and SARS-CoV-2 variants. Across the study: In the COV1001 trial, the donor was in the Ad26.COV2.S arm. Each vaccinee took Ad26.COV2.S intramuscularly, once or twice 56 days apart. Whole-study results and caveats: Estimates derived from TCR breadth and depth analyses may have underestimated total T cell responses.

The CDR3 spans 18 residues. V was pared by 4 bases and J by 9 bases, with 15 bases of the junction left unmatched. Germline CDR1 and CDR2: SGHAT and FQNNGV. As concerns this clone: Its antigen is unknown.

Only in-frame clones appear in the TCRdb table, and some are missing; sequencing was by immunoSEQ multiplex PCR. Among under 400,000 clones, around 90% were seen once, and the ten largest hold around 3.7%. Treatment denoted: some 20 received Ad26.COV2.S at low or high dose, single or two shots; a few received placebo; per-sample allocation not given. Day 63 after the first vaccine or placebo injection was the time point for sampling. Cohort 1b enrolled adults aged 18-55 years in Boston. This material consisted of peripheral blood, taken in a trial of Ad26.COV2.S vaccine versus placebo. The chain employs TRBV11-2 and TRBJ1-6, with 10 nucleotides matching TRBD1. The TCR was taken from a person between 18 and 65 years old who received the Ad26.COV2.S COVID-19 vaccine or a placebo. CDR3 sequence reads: CASSSLGPGQGRFSPLHF. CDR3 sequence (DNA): TGTGCCAGCAGCTCGCTAGGACCGGGACAGGGGCGATTTTCACCCCTCCACTTT.